The 4 T cell receptor beta chains below come from one sample, sequenced in a study of OX40 agonist ivuxolimab in advanced cancers. Here immunoSEQ multiplex PCR was the method, and the copy in TCRdb shows in-frame clones only, minus some. This sample has tens of thousands of clones, with around 87% found just once. The source material was CD4+ or CD8+ T cells sorted from blood, sampled in a trial of the OX40 agonist ivuxolimab. The receptors stem from an adult with an advanced solid tumor such as melanoma, head and neck, liver or kidney cancer.

The V gene is TRBV27, the J gene TRBJ2-7; 15 bases are a match to TRBD2. This CDR3 contains 15 residues. In germline, CDR1 is MNHEY, CDR2 SMNVEV (reference sequence). V was clipped by 5 bases and J by 5 bases; unmatched bases: 4. CDR3 in amino acids: CASSGTSGRFDEQYF. CDR3 coding DNA: TGTGCCAGCAGTGGGACTAGCGGGAGGTTCGACGAGCAGTACTTC.

The V and J genes are TRBV6-1 and TRBJ1-5; 9 bases match TRBD1. CDR1 is MNHNS, CDR2 SASEGT, per germline. V was clipped by 4 bases and J by 1 base; unmatched bases: 2. This CDR3 has 15 residues. The CDR3 loop reads CASSGGQGSNQPQHF. In DNA, the CDR3 is TGTGCCAGCAGTGGGGGACAGGGCAGCAATCAGCCCCAGCATTTT.

This clone has only a few counts. The chain couples TRBV5-1 to TRBJ1-5; perhaps TRBD1 as D (5 bases). With 4 bases removed from V and 6 bases from J, the gap between germline ends came to 11 bases. The CDR3 has 13 residues. Germline V gene lookup returns CDR1 SGHRS and CDR2 YFSETQ. The CDR3 DNA follows: TGCGCCAGCAGCCTATTGGGGGGTCAGCCCCAGCATTTT. It yields the protein CASSLLGGQPQHF.

The J gene is TRBJ1-5, the V gene TRBV7-2; possibly TRBD1 for D (5 bases). Germline CDR1 and CDR2: SGHTA and FQGNSA. V gave up 4 bases and J gave up 5 bases, with 6 bases separating them. The CDR3 covers 12 residues. CDR3 residues: CASSSRDQPQHF. As DNA, the CDR3 is TGTGCCAGCAGCTCCAGGGATCAGCCCCAGCATTTT.